The sample holds a few counts of the clone carrying this T cell receptor beta chain. Its matching antigen is unknown. The source of the sample is a study of cytomegalovirus exposure and HLA in healthy donors. Findings of the study overall: The classifier was said to identify cytomegalovirus status with high specificity and sensitivity. Later analysis identified 15,000 to 20,000 TCR beta sequences associated with HLA alleles, using a false discovery rate threshold of 0.05. Trimming of TCR beta V- and J-genes showed a link, identified in a later analysis, to a missense DCLRE1C variant.

With 60 Vbeta and 13 Jbeta primers, the PCR was carried out. The data were produced by immunoSEQ multiplex PCR, yet TCRdb's version contains in-frame clones alone and is incomplete. The sample lists 100,000 to 150,000 clones; around 78% were seen once. Trimming cost V 4 bases and J 5 bases, with 8 bases left between them. The CDR3 spans 13 residues. CDR1 LGHNA and CDR2 YNFKEQ come from the germline V gene. The chain recombines TRBV4-2 with TRBJ2-2; a weak D match, TRBD1 (6 bases). The sample taken for sequencing was PBMCs. The TCR was taken from a man in his forties in good health and CMV-seronegative. CDR3 in DNA: TGTGCCAGCAGCCCAGGACAGACCGGGGAGCTGTTTTTT. It codes for CASSPGQTGELFF.